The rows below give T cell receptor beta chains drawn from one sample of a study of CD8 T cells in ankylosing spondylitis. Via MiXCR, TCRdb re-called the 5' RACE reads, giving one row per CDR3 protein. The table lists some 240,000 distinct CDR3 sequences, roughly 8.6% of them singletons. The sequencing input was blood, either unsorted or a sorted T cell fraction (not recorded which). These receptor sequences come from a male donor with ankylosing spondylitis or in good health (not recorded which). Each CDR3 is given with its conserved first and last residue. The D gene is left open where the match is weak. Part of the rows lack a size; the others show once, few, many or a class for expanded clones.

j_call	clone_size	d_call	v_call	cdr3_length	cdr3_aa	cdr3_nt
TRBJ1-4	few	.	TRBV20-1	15	CSARGSRTTNEKLFF	TGCAGTGCTAGAGGCTCCCGCACAACTAATGAAAAACTGTTTTTT
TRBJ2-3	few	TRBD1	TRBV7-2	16	CASSLGDRGWADTQYF	TGTGCCAGCAGCTTAGGGGACAGGGGGTGGGCAGATACGCAGTATTTT
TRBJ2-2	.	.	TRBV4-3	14	CASSQDGFGGELFF	TGCGCCAGCAGCCAAGATGGGTTCGGCGGGGAGCTGTTTTTT
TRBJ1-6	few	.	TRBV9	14	CASSGERDNSPLHF	TGTGCCAGCAGCGGCGAACGGGATAATTCACCCCTCCACTTT
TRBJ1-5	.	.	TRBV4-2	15	CASSQEGASNQPQHF	TGTGCCAGCAGCCAAGAGGGGGCAAGCAATCAGCCCCAGCATTTT
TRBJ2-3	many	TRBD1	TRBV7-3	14	CASSPTGGIDTQYF	TGTGCCAGCAGCCCGACAGGGGGAATCGATACGCAGTATTTT
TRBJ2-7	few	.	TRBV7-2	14	CASSSGRISYEQYF	TGTGCCAGCAGCTCGGGACGCATCTCCTACGAGCAGTACTTC
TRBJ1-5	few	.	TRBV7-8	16	CASSPHGTQDNQPQHF	TGTGCCAGCAGCCCACACGGGACGCAGGATAATCAGCCCCAGCATTTT
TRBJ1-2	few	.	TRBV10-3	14	CAGRPGTNQRGYTF	TGTGCCGGACGACCCGGGACAAATCAACGCGGCTACACCTTC
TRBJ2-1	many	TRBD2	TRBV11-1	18	CASSSGRGFPGLYNEQFF	TGTGCCAGCAGCTCTGGGAGGGGTTTTCCCGGCCTATACAATGAGCAGTTCTTC
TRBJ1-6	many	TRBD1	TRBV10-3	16	CAISDKGQGADSPLHF	TGTGCCATCAGTGATAAAGGACAGGGGGCTGATTCACCCCTCCACTTT
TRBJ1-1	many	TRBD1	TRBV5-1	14	CASTRQGLNTEAFF	TGCGCCAGCACCCGACAGGGATTGAACACTGAAGCTTTCTTT
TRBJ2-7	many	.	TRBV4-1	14	CASSQDQEVNEQYF	TGCGCCAGCAGCCAAGACCAAGAAGTTAACGAGCAGTACTTC
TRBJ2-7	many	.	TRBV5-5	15	CASSYGGTEFYEQYF	TGTGCCAGCAGCTATGGAGGGACAGAATTCTACGAGCAGTACTTC
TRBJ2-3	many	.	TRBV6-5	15	CASSYGQAAWDTQYF	TGTGCCAGCAGTTATGGGCAGGCCGCTTGGGATACGCAGTATTTT
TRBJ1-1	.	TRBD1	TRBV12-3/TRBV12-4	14	CASSGQGLNTEAFF	TGTGCCAGCAGCGGACAGGGGTTGAACACTGAAGCTTTCTTT
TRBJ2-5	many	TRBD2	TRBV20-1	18	CSAGRASGGPSPQETQYF	TGCAGTGCTGGGCGGGCTAGCGGGGGCCCAAGTCCCCAAGAGACCCAGTACTTC
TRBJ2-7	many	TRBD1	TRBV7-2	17	CASSLSTDRGSSYEQYF	TGTGCCAGCAGCTTATCCACGGACAGGGGATCCTCCTACGAGCAGTACTTC
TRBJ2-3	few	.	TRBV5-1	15	CASSLMSGVTDTQYF	TGCGCCAGCAGCTTGATGTCCGGGGTAACAGATACGCAGTATTTT
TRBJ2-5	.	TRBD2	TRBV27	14	CASRHLSGGETQYF	TGTGCCAGCAGGCACCTTAGCGGGGGGGAGACCCAGTACTTC
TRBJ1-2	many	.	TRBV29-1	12	CSVEDVRGGYTF	TGCAGCGTTGAAGATGTAAGAGGTGGCTACACCTTC
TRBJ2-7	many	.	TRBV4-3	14	CASSQDRSSYEQYF	TGCGCCAGCAGCCAAGATAGGAGCTCCTACGAGCAGTACTTC
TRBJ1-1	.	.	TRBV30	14	CAWSRGAVNTEAFF	TGTGCCTGGAGTAGGGGGGCGGTGAACACTGAAGCTTTCTTT
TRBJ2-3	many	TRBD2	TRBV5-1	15	CASSRDYSSRDTQYF	TGCGCCAGCAGCCGGGACTACAGCTCCAGGGATACGCAGTATTTT
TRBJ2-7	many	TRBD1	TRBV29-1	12	CSVVDRGYEQYF	TGCAGCGTTGTGGACAGGGGGTACGAGCAGTACTTC
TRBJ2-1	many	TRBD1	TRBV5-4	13	CASSFQGADEQFF	TGTGCCAGCAGCTTTCAGGGGGCCGATGAGCAGTTCTTC
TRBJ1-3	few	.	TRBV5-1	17	CASSLRQGHSTGNTIYF	TGCGCCAGCAGCTTGCGGCAGGGGCATTCCACTGGAAACACCATATATTTT
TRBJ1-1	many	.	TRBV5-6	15	CASSPRTFMNTEAFF	TGTGCCAGCAGCCCCCGGACATTCATGAACACTGAAGCTTTCTTT
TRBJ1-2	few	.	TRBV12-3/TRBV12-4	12	CASSLENYGYTF	TGTGCCAGCAGTTTGGAAAACTATGGCTACACCTTC
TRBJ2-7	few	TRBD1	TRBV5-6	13	CASRLLQGVEQYF	TGTGCCAGCAGGCTCCTACAGGGGGTCGAGCAGTACTTC
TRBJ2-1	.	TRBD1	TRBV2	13	CASGTASYNEQFF	TGTGCCAGCGGGACAGCTTCCTACAATGAGCAGTTCTTC
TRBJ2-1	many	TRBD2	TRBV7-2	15	CASSFLAGGGNEQFF	TGTGCCAGCAGCTTTCTAGCGGGAGGTGGGAATGAGCAGTTCTTC
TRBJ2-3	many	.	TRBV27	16	CASSLSFQNLQGTQYF	TGTGCCAGCAGTTTATCGTTCCAGAACCTACAGGGAACGCAGTATTTT
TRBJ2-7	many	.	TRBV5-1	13	CASSLAERYEQYF	TGCGCCAGCAGCTTGGCTGAACGCTACGAGCAGTACTTC
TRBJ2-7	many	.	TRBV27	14	CASSLQGGAYEQYF	TGTGCCAGCAGTTTACAGGGGGGAGCCTACGAGCAGTACTTC
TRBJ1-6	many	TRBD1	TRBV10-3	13	CAISEERGQALHF	TGTGCCATCAGTGAGGAAAGGGGACAGGCTCTCCACTTT
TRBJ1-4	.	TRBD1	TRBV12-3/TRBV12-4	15	CASSPTGGGNEKLFF	TGTGCCAGCAGTCCAACAGGGGGCGGTAATGAAAAACTGTTTTTT
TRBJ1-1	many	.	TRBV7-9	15	CASSLARGMNTEAFF	TGTGCCAGCAGCTTAGCGAGGGGGATGAACACTGAAGCTTTCTTT
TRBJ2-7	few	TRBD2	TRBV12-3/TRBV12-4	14	CASSTDSGGYEQYF	TGTGCCAGCAGTACGGACTCGGGAGGATACGAGCAGTACTTC
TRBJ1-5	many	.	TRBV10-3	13	CAISEWGDQPQHF	TGTGCCATCAGTGAGTGGGGGGATCAGCCCCAGCATTTT
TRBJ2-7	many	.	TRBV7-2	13	CASSLDHSYEQYF	TGTGCCAGCAGCTTGGACCACTCCTACGAGCAGTACTTC
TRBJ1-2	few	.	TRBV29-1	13	CSVPKAEFYGYTF	TGCAGCGTCCCCAAGGCAGAATTCTATGGCTACACCTTC
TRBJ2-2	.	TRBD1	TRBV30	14	CAWSAGQGTGELFF	TGTGCCTGGAGTGCAGGACAGGGAACCGGGGAGCTGTTTTTT
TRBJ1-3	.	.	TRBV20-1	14	CSARLGTSGNTIYF	TGCAGTGCTAGACTGGGCACCTCTGGAAACACCATATATTTT
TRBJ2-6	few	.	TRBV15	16	CATSRDRGSGANVLTF	TGTGCCACCAGCAGAGATCGGGGCTCTGGGGCCAACGTCCTGACTTTC
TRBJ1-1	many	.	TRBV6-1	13	CASRRAANTEAFF	TGTGCCAGCCGTCGGGCGGCGAACACTGAAGCTTTCTTT
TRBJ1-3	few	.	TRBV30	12	CAWTKTGGTIYF	TGTGCCTGGACGAAGACGGGCGGCACCATATATTTT
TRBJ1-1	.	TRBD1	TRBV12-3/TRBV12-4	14	CASSYGTGTTEAFF	TGTGCCAGCAGTTACGGGACAGGGACCACTGAAGCTTTCTTT
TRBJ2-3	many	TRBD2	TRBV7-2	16	CASSPSGRGNTDTQYF	TGTGCCAGCAGCCCGTCAGGGCGGGGGAACACAGATACGCAGTATTTT
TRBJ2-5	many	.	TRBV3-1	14	CASSLGRLQETQYF	TGTGCCAGCAGCCTGGGACGGTTACAAGAGACCCAGTACTTC
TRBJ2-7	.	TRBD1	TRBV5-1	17	CASSSSGTGGLEYEQYF	TGCGCCAGCAGCTCTTCCGGGACAGGGGGCCTCGAGTACGAGCAGTACTTC
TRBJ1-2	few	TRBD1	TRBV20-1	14	CSARERGQGDGYTF	TGCAGTGCTAGAGAGAGGGGGCAGGGCGATGGCTACACCTTC
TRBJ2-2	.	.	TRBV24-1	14	CATSEAGTTGELFF	TGTGCCACCAGTGAGGCAGGGACCACCGGGGAGCTGTTTTTT